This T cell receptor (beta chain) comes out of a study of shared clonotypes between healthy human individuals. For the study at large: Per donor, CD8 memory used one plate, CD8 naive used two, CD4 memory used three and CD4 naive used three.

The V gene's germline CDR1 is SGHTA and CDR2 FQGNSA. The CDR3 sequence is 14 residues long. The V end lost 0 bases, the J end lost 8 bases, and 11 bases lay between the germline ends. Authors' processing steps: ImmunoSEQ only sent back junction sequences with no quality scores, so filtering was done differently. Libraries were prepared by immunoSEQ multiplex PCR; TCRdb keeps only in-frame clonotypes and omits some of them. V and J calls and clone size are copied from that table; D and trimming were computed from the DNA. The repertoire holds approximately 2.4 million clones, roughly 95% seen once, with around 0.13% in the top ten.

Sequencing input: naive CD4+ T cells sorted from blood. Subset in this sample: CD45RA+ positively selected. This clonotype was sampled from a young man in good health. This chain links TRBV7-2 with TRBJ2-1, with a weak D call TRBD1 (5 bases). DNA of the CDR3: TGTGCCAGCAGCTTAGCAGGGGCCCAGGATGAGCAGTTCTTC. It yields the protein CASSLAGAQDEQFF.